This is a list of T cell receptor beta chains from one sample in a study of shared clonotypes between healthy human individuals. Produced via immunoSEQ multiplex PCR; TCRdb's table is partial and in-frame only. Of nearly 1 million clones in the sample, more than 75% are singletons; the top ten hold approximately 1.5%. Sequenced material: memory CD4+ T cells sorted from blood. These receptors were obtained from a man younger than 30 in good health. Both conserved end residues are trimmed from each CDR3. The order of the fields is V gene, J gene, clone size, CDR3 protein. Not all rows give a size; the values are once, few, many and, for expanded clones, a class.

TRBV5-1	TRBJ2-5	.	ASSGGFRETQY
TRBV5-1	TRBJ2-6	.	ASSLSPSGANVLT
TRBV4-2	TRBJ2-3	.	ASSAVSSGGLTDTQY
TRBV18	TRBJ2-5	.	ASSLPVLETQY
TRBV6-4	TRBJ2-3	.	ASSDEGTTGQDTQY
TRBV25-1	TRBJ1-4	once	ASSEQYRAGVEKLF
TRBV2	TRBJ2-3	.	ASSEPGPDTQY
TRBV5-1	TRBJ2-7	once	ASSTTGEGNEQY
TRBV28	TRBJ2-3	.	ASSTRQGPLLSTDTQY
TRBV19	TRBJ2-2	.	ASSDRRSNTGELF
TRBV6-6	TRBJ1-6	.	ASIGGNYNSPLH
TRBV5-1	TRBJ2-7	.	ASSLTGERLREQY
TRBV7-9	TRBJ2-3	.	ASSLGGATDTQY
TRBV10-1	TRBJ2-3	.	ASSELREGRTDTQY
TRBV7-2	TRBJ2-7	.	ASSPSGWYEQY
TRBV9	TRBJ2-7	.	ASSVTGTGTYEQY
TRBV7-8	TRBJ2-5	.	ASSLDSHGSTSGQETQY
TRBV12-5	TRBJ1-1	.	ASVTRGLVTEAF
TRBV12-5	TRBJ2-6	.	ASGLVPYRANSGANVLT
TRBV5-1	TRBJ2-1	.	ASSNPTSGRGYEQF
TRBV19	TRBJ2-1	few	ASTRRGGHNEQF
TRBV7-3	TRBJ1-1	few	ASSLTGGTEAF
TRBV29-1	TRBJ2-3	.	SVRAGTSVADTQY
TRBV4-2	TRBJ2-7	.	ASSQDLAGARNEQY
TRBV30	TRBJ1-1	few	AWAPNTEAF
TRBV5-1	TRBJ2-5	few	ASSLYPTPQETQY
TRBV19	TRBJ1-5	.	ASSIGANQPQH
TRBV6-1	TRBJ1-5	.	ASSGESGGYQPQH
TRBV10-2	TRBJ2-1	.	ASGLAGTYNEQF
TRBV30	TRBJ2-3	.	AWSNGASTDTQY
TRBV11-2	TRBJ2-5	.	ASSLGPGGEETQY
TRBV4-1	TRBJ1-4	.	ASSHLYGPNEKLF
TRBV18	TRBJ2-7	.	ASSPEGNRAAGEQY
TRBV5-4	TRBJ1-1	.	ASSTNGGLNTEAF
TRBV28	TRBJ2-7	.	ASSFAGGSNYYEQY
TRBV10-3	TRBJ1-1	.	AISQRGGQKMNTEAF
TRBV2	TRBJ2-2	.	ASSLAGVNTGELF
TRBV30	TRBJ1-3	.	AWSERDRIFGNTIY
TRBV27	TRBJ2-5	.	ASSSYPGGETQY
TRBV18	TRBJ2-7	once	ASSPGLSSYEQY
TRBV7-3	TRBJ1-2	.	ASSPGQGAQSLYGYT
TRBV5-1	TRBJ1-1	.	ASSLDMRAGTEAF
TRBV7-9	TRBJ2-5	.	ASSFSGRAIETQY
TRBV5-6	TRBJ1-2	many	ASSLPSGGKYT
TRBV5-1	TRBJ1-4	few	ASSVSPGGQTTNEKLF
TRBV2	TRBJ2-5	few	ASSRGSKETQY
TRBV30	TRBJ2-5	.	AWRTAGGPRETQY
TRBV6-1	TRBJ1-2	.	ASIRGTNYGYT
TRBV5-1	TRBJ1-2	few	ASSLSAGAPGYT